This record looks at one TCR beta chain sequence and its context. No cognate antigen has been identified for it. Base-call qualities are not available, and no considerably larger clone is one nucleotide away. Library preparation employed the immunoSEQ multiplex PCR assay. For the multiplex PCR, a mixture combining 60 forward primers for TCR Vbeta segments and 13 reverse primers for TCR Jbeta segments was used. The CDR3 region of rearranged TCR beta genes was amplified from genomic DNA by a multiplex PCR assay. On the Illumina HiSeq System, the amplified TCR beta libraries were sequenced as 87-base-pair reads. Under the source paper's analysis protocol: A later analysis counted about 80 million unique TCR beta chains across the 690 or so repertoires, and some 12 million of these chains were shared by at least two donors. To remove PCR and sequencing errors, raw reads were error-corrected and collapsed into unique sequences using a nearest-neighbor algorithm that merged closely related sequences. Alignment of CDR3 sequences to IMGT reference sequences was used to assign V, D and J gene segments. For a sequence to be retained, a match of at least six nucleotides was required to both a V gene segment and a J gene segment. A rearrangement was called productive if the CDR3 had no stop codons and remained in frame with V and J, and every other rearrangement was called non-productive. CDR3 was defined by IMGT convention, running from the second conserved V-encoded cysteine to the conserved J-encoded phenylalanine. Sequences without an unambiguous match to a single V gene segment were excluded from the earlier analysis of about 600 of the donors. In an earlier analysis of about 590 of the donors, a V segment was called functional when productive rearrangements were above 56.7%, and segregating when the standard deviation between donors exceeded 5%. A statistical classification framework was developed to diagnose cytomegalovirus status using the catalog of TCR beta chain sequences. A later analysis assigned V and J genes by comparing TCR nucleotide sequences with IMGT/GENE-DB human TR gene sequences. The TCRdist pipeline was used in a later analysis to assign CDR3 sequences and most-parsimonious VDJ recombination scenarios. In a later analysis, every TCR beta chain was defined by the combination of its CDR3 amino acid sequence and its V-gene family, and reads without a unique V-gene family were dropped. In a later analysis, fewer than 600 highly shared, low-generation-probability nucleotide sequences were removed to address suspected cross-contamination and a sequencing artifact. In a later analysis, a clonal expansion index for each public chain was calculated from normalized within-repertoire ranks of inferred template counts. Generation probabilities in a later analysis came from a VDJ recombination model fitted to out-of-frame rearrangements, and those results were checked against IGoR. Hypergeometric tests were used in a later analysis to score TCR-TCR, TCR-HLA and TCR-CMV co-occurrence, with a repertoire-size bias correction applied to the TCR pairs. A later analysis estimated false discovery rates by permuting HLA or CMV assignments 20 times. In a later analysis, co-occurring TCRs were grouped using DBSCAN, with TCRdist sequence similarity added in when clustering inside HLA-allele-positive subsets. For co-occurrence clustering, repertoires with fewer than 30,000 or more than 120,000 public chains were excluded, along with roughly 5 repertoires with anomalous nucleotide sharing. TCRdb took over this immuneACCESS table, retaining in-frame rearrangements with V and J assigned. Such tables are incomplete; in checked studies, under half of the missing clones stem from an unresolved V gene, and the remainder is unexplained. The V and J calls and clone size were taken over from that table, and D and trimming were inferred from the DNA. The sample table shows some 140,000 clones, and less than 80% are seen once. The ten largest clones take up around 7% of the sample.

CDR3 length: 14 amino acids, cysteine to phenylalanine. The retained sequence is limited to the CDR3, 42 bases, with the frame set at the first base. V is clipped by 1 base and J by 2 bases, and the sequence between their germline boundaries is 7 bases long. CDR1 and CDR2 (SGHDT, YYEEEE) derive from the germline V gene. In total, 630 or so healthy bone marrow donors made up the cohort. All cohort members were sampled while nominally healthy, although unrecorded immune exposures were likely present. The donor tested CMV seropositive, placing the donor among the 250 to 300 seropositive members of the cohort. A peripheral blood sample was collected from each donor, and TCR beta sequencing was performed on peripheral blood mononuclear cells. Genomic DNA extraction from the blood cell samples was performed with the Qiagen DNeasy Blood Extraction Kit. These data come from a study of cytomegalovirus exposure and HLA in healthy donors (dated by TCRdb to between 2016 and 2019). In terms of the full investigation: An earlier analysis of some 500 of the donors reported about 290 Gb of sequence data and 117 million unique TCR beta sequences from 150 million to 200 million T cells. Alongside the repertoire data, information on donor age, sex, ethnicity and CMV serostatus was compiled. The study combined high-throughput TCR immunosequencing, statistical association of individual TCRs with disease status, and machine learning to predict cytomegalovirus infection status. The study used immunosequencing to profile the T cell repertoires of 666 subjects and linked those repertoires to cytomegalovirus serostatus. The later analysis used no new phenotypic data to find candidate immune exposures, relying instead on TCR beta sequences and their occurrence across donors. Because of strong linkage in the cohort, four or five DR-DQ haplotypes were treated as single units for association and clustering. To decide whether each TCR beta V gene segment behaved as functional or pseudogenic, an earlier analysis of approximately 590 of the donors relied on high-throughput TCR beta sequencing. Among 300 to 500 genotyped donors of the cohort, an average of roughly 230,000 unique TCR beta nucleotide sequences was sequenced per donor, of which 15% to 20% were non-productive. Both class I and class II loci were covered by HLA typing, at four-digit resolution. A separate validation cohort of approximately 130 different subjects was used in addition to the roughly 700-subject first cohort. Typing coverage varied by locus: about 629-630 donors for A, B, C, DRB1 and DQB1; 522 for DQA1; about 600 for DPA1; roughly 450 for DPB1. All discovery cohort repertoires had been generated using a single sequencing platform. The genetic ancestry cluster associated with self-reported Caucasian donors included approximately 85% of the roughly 400 genotyped donors. A later analysis re-examined previously published TCR beta repertoires from 610 or so donors and added high-resolution HLA genotyping to investigate patterns of TCR occurrence. A later genetic analysis took genome-wide SNP genotypes for about 60% of the roughly 670 donors and used that subset as a discovery cohort. The study was designed to test whether signatures of past pathogen exposure could be identified by cataloging public T cell receptors. Around 320 gigabases of sequencing data and tens of millions of unique TCR sequences were included in an early release covering 550 to 650 HLA-typed donors. Overall study outcomes, separate from this receptor: In a later analysis, HLA-associated TCR beta chains were found to be more clonally expanded and to have lower generation probabilities than equally common non-associated chains. According to a later analysis, most CMV-associated TCR beta chains appeared to be HLA-restricted, and the HLA associations seemed to be driven largely by CMV exposure. Most TCR sequences were observed very rarely across donors, whereas some public TCRs were present in many individuals. A further reported finding was that TCR beta sequences accurately predicted the HLA-A and HLA-B alleles for most subjects in the first cohort. The presence/absence analyses assumed that sequencing depth was roughly uniform across donors, and that assumption may not be true. Immune exposure information for the cohort was limited to CMV serostatus. Correlated functional status among segregating V segments might be attributable to linkage disequilibrium, but an unknown experimental factor could not be ruled out. A total of around 150 TCR beta chains were listed by the study as associated with cytomegalovirus. Assigning TCR associations to individual alleles was difficult when HLA alleles, especially DR and DQ, strongly co-occurred. This cohort had only TCR beta chains sequenced, and the lack of alpha or paired-chain data limited which features could be detected. Because counts were too low, seventeen rarely observed V segments, including chromosome 9 orphons, were left out of the earlier analysis of approximately 500 of the donors. In vitro tests confirmed that a few of the cytomegalovirus-associated TCR beta chains recognize cytomegalovirus antigens. In a later genetic analysis, a missense DCLRE1C variant was associated with V-gene and J-gene trimming of TCR beta chains, and the association was replicated in an independent cohort. According to a later analysis, parvovirus B19, influenza, CMV and Epstein-Barr virus appeared linked to several top co-occurrence clusters. Because the 87-base-pair reads could not distinguish some IMGT-functional V segments, including TRBV6-2 and TRBV6-3, those segments were excluded. Broadly in line with IMGT annotations, most TCR beta V segments showed up in productive rearrangements about 87% or about 30% of the time in an earlier analysis of around 600 of the donors. A later genetic analysis reported fewer N-insertions in productive TCRs among donors in an Asian-associated ancestry cluster than the roughly 670-donor mean. The authors suggested that the approach could potentially be generalized to other disease states and immunological phenotypes. In both the original and validation cohorts, the classifier was reported to diagnose cytomegalovirus status with high specificity and sensitivity. Because HLA typing was unavailable for some donors at each locus, only the typed subset was used in association tests. A later analysis associated 15,000 to 20,000 TCR beta sequences with specific HLA alleles at a false discovery rate of 0.05. According to a later analysis, TCR association rates differed among HLA loci, with DRB1 alleles showing the most associated TCRs and HLA-C alleles showing the fewest. A cluster of highly shared sequence variants was judged likely to represent a technical artifact of the sequencing pipeline.

The receptor's source is a man aged 40-50 years in good health and CMV-seropositive. The chain is assembled from TRBV5-6 and TRBJ2-1; the D gene cannot be resolved reliably. The sequencing input was PBMCs. The CDR3 protein: CASSLYRAYNEQFF. The sequence in DNA is TGTGCCAGCAGCTTGTACAGAGCCTACAATGAGCAGTTCTTC.